These T cell receptor beta chains were read from a single sample in a study of blood T cell repertoires in COVID-19. Measured with immunoSEQ multiplex PCR; TCRdb has only the in-frame clones, and not every one. This table has about 110,000 clones, 69% appearing once. The sequenced material came from peripheral blood. The receptors stem from a man older than 75 with acute or convalescent COVID-19. CDR3s include the opening cysteine and the closing phenylalanine or tryptophan. Fields, in order: V gene, CDR3 protein.

TRBV5-1 CASSPRQGGSYEQYF
TRBV30 CAWSRGLNEKLFF
TRBV6-6 CASSDRGQQPQHF
TRBV2 CASSEEGMTEAFF
TRBV29-1 CSAQIRFSWTQYF
TRBV3-1/TRBV3-2 CASSQDRGTSGRELFF
TRBV10-3 CAIASGRGYTF
TRBV5-1 CASSFGVRGAGQYF
TRBV7-9 CASSPDGYLTDTQYF
TRBV5-6 CASTGGTYEQYF
TRBV6-5 CASSMGGDNSPLHF
TRBV19 CASSRGLDSPLHF
TRBV5-1 CASSSRSGAGGTEAFF
TRBV19 CASSIESSDEQYF
TRBV7-2 CASSTLTGEAFF
TRBV3-1/TRBV3-2 CASSPPGRGGEKLFF
TRBV9 CASTPGRGRGGHNEQFF
TRBV4-1 CASSQGLADYYEQYF
TRBV4-1 CASSPDRSYNEQFF
TRBV5-1 CASSLATGGFSNEQFF
TRBV24-1 CATSDPGQDYGYTF
TRBV28 CASSTPGGDRNTIYF
TRBV3-1/TRBV3-2 CASSQRAGNNEQFF
TRBV12-3/TRBV12-4 CASSPGGSNEQFF
TRBV4-3 CASSRSTSTDTQYF
TRBV11-1 CASSLQGQTIDTEAFF
TRBV29-1 CSVVVGTDTQYF
TRBV5-1 CASSHDRGREKLFF
TRBV20-1 CSARGGDTQYF
TRBV29-1 CSVDYGGYNEQFF
TRBV15 CATSRGGQAGNTIYF
TRBV27 CASSLTSSIYEQYF
TRBV21-1 CASSKGEGARTEAFF
TRBV19 CASSIGGDYNEQFF
TRBV5-6 CASSPPPGRGTGELFF
TRBV11-2 CASSYRDSEYNEQFF
TRBV4-2 CASSQTGYEQYF
TRBV10-3 CAISQGYYGYTF
TRBV6-2/TRBV6-3 CASSPRTGGAGTEAFF
TRBV21-1 CACGAGALGAKNIQYF
TRBV9 CASSEAGVSYNEQFF
TRBV10-3 CAIRQGIEAFF
TRBV3-1/TRBV3-2 CASSQGSLYEQYF
TRBV3-1/TRBV3-2 CASSQGTRDTLTNTGELFF
TRBV29-1 CSHGTGQETQYF
TRBV29-1 CSVAGTFTYEQYF
TRBV5-3 CARSLLGREGGYEQYF
TRBV2 CASSEATGIGQPQHF
TRBV19 CASSIGGGWLTEAFF
TRBV6-2/TRBV6-3 CASSDRRGTGELFF
TRBV30 CAWSSGTSVDEQFF